This record concerns one T cell receptor beta chain sequence. Its antigen is still unknown. The entry originates in a study of shared clonotypes between healthy human individuals. Findings and limits, study-wide: An effect of sequencing depth on clonotype sharing among donors was expected.

Trimming shortened V by 3 bases and J by 5 bases, and 11 bases separated the two germline ends. Germline V lookup: CDR1 SGHRS, CDR2 YFSETQ. The CDR3 extends over 13 amino acids. Method: immunoSEQ multiplex PCR; TCRdb's copy keeps in-frame clones and lacks some. The table records hundreds of thousands of clones, 70% to 80% of them present only once. The sequencing sample was made of PBMCs. This chain joins TRBV5-1 and TRBJ2-5, with D tentatively TRBD2 (6 bases). The sequence was collected from a woman aged 40-49 years in good health. Some clones in this sample may be carry-over from other donors' samples. This CDR3 is CASSSTSYETQYF. In DNA, the CDR3 is TGCGCCAGCAGCTCGACTAGTTACGAGACCCAGTACTTC.